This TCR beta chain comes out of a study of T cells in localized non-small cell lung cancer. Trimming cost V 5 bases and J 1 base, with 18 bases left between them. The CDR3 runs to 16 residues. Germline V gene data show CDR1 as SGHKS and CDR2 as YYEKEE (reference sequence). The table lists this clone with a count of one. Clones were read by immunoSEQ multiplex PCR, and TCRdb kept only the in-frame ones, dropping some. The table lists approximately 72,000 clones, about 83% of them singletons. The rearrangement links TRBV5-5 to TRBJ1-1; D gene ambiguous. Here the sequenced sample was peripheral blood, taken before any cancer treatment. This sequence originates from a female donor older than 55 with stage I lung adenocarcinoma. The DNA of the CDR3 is TGTGCCAGCAGGTTGACCGTAACAGCAGCGAACACTGAAGCTTTCTTT. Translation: CASRLTVTAANTEAFF.